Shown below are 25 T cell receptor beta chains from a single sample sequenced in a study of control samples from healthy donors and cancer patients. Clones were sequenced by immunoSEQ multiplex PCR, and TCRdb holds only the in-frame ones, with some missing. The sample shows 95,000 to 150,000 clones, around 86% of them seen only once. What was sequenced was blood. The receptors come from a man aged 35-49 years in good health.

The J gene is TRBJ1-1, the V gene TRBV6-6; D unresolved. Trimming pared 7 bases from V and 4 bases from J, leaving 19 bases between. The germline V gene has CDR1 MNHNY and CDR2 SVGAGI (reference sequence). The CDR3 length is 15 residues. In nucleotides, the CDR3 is TGTGCCAGCAATAATTTTGGGGTCGGTAGCACTGAAGCTTTCTTT. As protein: CASNNFGVGSTEAFF.

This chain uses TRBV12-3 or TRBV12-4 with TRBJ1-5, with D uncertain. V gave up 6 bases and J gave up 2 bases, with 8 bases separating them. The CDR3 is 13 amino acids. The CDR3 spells CASSGEGNQPQHF. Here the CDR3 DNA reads TGTGCCAGCAGCGGGGAGGGCAATCAGCCCCAGCATTTT.

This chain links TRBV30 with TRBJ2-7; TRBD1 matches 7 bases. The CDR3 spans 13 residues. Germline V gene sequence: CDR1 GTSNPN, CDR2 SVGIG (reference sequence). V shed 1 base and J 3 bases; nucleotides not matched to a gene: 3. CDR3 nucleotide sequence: TGTGCCTGGAGTGAGGGGGCCCACTACGAGCAGTACTTC. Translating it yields CAWSEGAHYEQYF.

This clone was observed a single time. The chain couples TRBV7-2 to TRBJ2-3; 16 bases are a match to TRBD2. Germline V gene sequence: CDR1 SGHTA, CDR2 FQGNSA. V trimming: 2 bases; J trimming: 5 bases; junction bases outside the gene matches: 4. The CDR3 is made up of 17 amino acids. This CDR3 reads CASSLTGLAGGQDTQYF. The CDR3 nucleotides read TGTGCCAGCAGCTTAACGGGACTAGCGGGGGGGCAAGATACGCAGTATTTT.

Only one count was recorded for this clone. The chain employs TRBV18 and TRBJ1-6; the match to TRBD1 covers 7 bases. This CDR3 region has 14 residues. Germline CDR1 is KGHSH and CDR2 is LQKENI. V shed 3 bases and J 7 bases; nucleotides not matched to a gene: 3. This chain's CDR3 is CASSPDRVNSPLHF. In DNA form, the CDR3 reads TGTGCCAGCTCACCCGACAGGGTCAATTCACCCCTCCACTTT.

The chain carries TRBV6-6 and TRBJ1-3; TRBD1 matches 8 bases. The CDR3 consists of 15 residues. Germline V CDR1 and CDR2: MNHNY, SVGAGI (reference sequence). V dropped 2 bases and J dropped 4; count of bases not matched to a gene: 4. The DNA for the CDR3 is TGTGCCAGCAGTTACAACAGGGGGGTCGGAAACACCATATATTTT. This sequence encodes CASSYNRGVGNTIYF.

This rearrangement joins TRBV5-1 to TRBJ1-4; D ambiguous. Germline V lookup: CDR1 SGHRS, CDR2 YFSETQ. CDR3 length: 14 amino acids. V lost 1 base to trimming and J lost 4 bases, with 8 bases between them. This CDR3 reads CASSLKNHNEKLFF. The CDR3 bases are TGCGCCAGCAGCTTGAAGAATCATAATGAAAAACTGTTTTTT.

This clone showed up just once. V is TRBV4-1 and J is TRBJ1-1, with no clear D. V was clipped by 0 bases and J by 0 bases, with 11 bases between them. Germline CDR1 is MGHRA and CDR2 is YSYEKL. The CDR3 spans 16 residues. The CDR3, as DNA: TGCGCCAGCAGCCAAGAAGGAAGGGTCATGAACACTGAAGCTTTCTTT. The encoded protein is CASSQEGRVMNTEAFF.

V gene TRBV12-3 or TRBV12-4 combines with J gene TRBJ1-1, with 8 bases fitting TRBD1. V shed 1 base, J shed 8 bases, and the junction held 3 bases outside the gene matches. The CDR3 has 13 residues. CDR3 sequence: CASSLGGDREAFF. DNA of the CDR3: TGTGCCAGCAGTTTAGGGGGGGACAGGGAAGCTTTCTTT.

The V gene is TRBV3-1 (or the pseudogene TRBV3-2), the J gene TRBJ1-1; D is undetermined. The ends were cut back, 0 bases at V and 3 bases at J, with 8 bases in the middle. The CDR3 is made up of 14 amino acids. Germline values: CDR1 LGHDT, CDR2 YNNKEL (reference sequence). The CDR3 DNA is TGTGCCAGCAGCCAAGATAACGGACACACTGAAGCTTTCTTT. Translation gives CASSQDNGHTEAFF.

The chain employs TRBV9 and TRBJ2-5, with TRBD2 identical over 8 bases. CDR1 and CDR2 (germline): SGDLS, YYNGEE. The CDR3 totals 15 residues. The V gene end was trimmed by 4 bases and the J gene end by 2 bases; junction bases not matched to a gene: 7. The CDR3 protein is CASSLYSGGQETQYF. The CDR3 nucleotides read TGTGCCAGCAGCCTCTACTCGGGGGGGCAAGAGACCCAGTACTTC.

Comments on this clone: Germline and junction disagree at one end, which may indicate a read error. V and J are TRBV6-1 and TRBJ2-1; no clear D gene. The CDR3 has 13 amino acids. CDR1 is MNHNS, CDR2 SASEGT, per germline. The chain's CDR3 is CASSEIGYNQQFF. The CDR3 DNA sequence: TGTGCCAGCAGTGAAATAGGCTACAATCAGCAGTTCTTC.

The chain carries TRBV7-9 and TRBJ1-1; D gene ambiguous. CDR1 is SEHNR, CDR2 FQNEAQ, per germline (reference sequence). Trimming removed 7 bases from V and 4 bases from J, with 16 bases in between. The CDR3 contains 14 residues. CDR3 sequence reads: CASNPSGGITEAFF. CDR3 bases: TGTGCCAGCAACCCCAGCGGTGGTATCACTGAAGCTTTCTTT.

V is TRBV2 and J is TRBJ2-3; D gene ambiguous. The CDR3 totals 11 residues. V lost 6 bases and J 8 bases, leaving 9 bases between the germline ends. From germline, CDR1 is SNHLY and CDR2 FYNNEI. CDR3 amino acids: CASSAGGTQYF. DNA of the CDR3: TGTGCCAGCAGCGCAGGCGGTACGCAGTATTTT.

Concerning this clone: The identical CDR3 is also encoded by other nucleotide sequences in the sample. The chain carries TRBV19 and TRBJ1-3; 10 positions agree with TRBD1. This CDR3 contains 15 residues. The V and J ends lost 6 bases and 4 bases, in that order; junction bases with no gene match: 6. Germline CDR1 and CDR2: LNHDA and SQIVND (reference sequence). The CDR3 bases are TGTGCCAGTAGCCGACAGGGGGCGCGAGGAAACACCATATATTTT. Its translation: CASSRQGARGNTIYF.

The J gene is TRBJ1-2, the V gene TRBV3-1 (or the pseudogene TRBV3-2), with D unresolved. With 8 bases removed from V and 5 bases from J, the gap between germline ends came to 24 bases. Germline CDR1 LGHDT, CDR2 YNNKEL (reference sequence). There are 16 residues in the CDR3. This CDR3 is CASSLNIAGTLYGYTF. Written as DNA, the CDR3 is TGTGCCAGCTCTCTCAACATTGCGGGTACCCTGTATGGCTACACCTTC.

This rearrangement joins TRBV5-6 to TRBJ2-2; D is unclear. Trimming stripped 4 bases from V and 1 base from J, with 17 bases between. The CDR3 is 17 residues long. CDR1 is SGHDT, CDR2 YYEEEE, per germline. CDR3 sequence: CASSPAMGSGNTGELFF. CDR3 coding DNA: TGTGCCAGCAGCCCAGCCATGGGTTCCGGGAACACCGGGGAGCTGTTTTTT.

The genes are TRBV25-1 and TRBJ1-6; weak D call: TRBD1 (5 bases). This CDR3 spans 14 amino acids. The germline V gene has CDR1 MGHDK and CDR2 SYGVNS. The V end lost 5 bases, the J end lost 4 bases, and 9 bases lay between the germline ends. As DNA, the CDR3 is TGTGCCAGCAGTTCAGGGAGGTATAATTCACCCCTCCACTTT. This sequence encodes CASSSGRYNSPLHF. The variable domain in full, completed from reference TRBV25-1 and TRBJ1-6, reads EADIYQTPRYLVIGTGKKITLECSQTMGHDKMYWYQQDPGMELHLIHYSYGVNSTEKGDLSSESTVSRIRTEHFPLTLESARPSHTSQYLCASSSGRYNSPLHFGNGTRLTVT.

In nucleotides, the CDR3 is TGTGCCAGCAGTTTCGACCCCAGGGGGGAGCAGTACTTC. Translating it yields CASSFDPRGEQYF. This rearrangement joins TRBV6-5 to TRBJ2-7; 7 nucleotides match TRBD1. CDR3 length: 13 amino acids. Losses at the gene ends were 4 bases for V and 7 bases for J; bases not matched to a gene: 7. CDR1 is MNHEY and CDR2 is SVGAGI in the germline V gene.

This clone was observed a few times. The CDR3 sequence is CASSLGLAGSLDEQYF. Here the CDR3 DNA reads TGTGCCAGCAGCTTAGGACTAGCGGGGTCCCTGGACGAGCAGTACTTC. This chain connects TRBV7-2 to TRBJ2-7, with 11 bases that match TRBD2. CDR3 length: 16 residues. Germline CDR1 and CDR2: SGHTA and FQGNSA. The V and J ends lost 1 base and 5 bases, in that order; junction bases with no gene match: 7.

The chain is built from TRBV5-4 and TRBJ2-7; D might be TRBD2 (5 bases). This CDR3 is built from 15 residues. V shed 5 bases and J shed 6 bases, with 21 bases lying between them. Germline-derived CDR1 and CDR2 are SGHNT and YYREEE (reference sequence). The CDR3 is CASSWTFGVASEQYF. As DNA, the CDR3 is TGTGCCAGCAGTTGGACCTTCGGGGTTGCGAGCGAGCAGTACTTC.

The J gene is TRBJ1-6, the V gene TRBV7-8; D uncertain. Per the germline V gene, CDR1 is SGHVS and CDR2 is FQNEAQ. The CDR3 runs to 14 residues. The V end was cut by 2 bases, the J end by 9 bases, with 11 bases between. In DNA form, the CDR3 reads TGTGCCAGCAGCTTATGGGAGGGAGGTTCACCCCTCCACTTT. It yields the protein CASSLWEGGSPLHF. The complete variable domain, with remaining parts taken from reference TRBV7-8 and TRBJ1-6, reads GAGVSQSPRYKVAKRGQDVALRCDPISGHVSLFWYQQALGQGPEFLTYFQNEAQLDKSGLPSDRFFAERPEGSVSTLKIQRTQQEDSAVYLCASSLWEGGSPLHFGNGTRLTVT.

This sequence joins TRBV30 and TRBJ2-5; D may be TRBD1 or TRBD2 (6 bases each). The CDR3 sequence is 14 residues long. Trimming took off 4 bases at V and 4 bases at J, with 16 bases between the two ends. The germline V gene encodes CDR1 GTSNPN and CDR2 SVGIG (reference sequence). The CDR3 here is CAWTGDNRVETQYF. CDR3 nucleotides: TGTGCCTGGACGGGGGACAACAGGGTAGAGACCCAGTACTTC.

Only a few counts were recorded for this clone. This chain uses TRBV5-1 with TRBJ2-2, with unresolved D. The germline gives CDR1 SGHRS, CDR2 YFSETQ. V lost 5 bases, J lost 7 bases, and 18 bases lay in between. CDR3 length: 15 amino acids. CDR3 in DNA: TGCGCCAGCAGAGACACTCCAGTAAAGGGCGGGGAGCTGTTTTTT. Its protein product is CASRDTPVKGGELFF.

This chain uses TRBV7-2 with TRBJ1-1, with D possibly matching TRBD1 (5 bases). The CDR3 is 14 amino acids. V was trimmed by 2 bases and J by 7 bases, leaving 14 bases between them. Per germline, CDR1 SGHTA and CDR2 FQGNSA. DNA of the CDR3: TGTGCCAGCAGCTTAAGCGGGGGAAGAGGTGAAGCTTTCTTT. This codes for CASSLSGGRGEAFF.